This entry lists 10 T cell receptor beta chains sequenced from one sample in a study of radiation and T cells in renal cell carcinoma. The table came from immunoSEQ multiplex PCR; TCRdb's copy has only in-frame clones and leaves some out. The table records roughly 170,000 clones, 88% of them present only once. Time point given: blood 4 weeks post-SBRT, at nephrectomy. Indicated treatment: 15 Gy SBRT to primary tumor, nephrectomy 4 weeks later. The sequences come from blood, collected from a patient whose treatment included radiotherapy and nephrectomy. These receptors came from a woman aged 45 to 65 with renal cell carcinoma.

This chain joins TRBV19 and TRBJ1-6; 8 bases map to TRBD1. Unmatched junction bases numbered 4, after V lost 4 bases and J lost 5 bases. CDR1 is LNHDA, CDR2 SQIVND, per germline (reference sequence). This CDR3 is built from 15 residues. The CDR3 coding sequence is TGTGCCAGTAGTAAGACAGGGGCGGATAATTCACCCCTCCACTTT. Protein: CASSKTGADNSPLHF.

The V gene is TRBV6-1, the J gene TRBJ2-7; tentatively, D is TRBD1 (5 bases). CDR3 length: 15 amino acids. Trimming took off 8 bases at V and 1 base at J, with 18 bases between the two ends. CDR1 is MNHNS and CDR2 is SASEGT in the germline V gene. The CDR3 is CASSPWADKSYEQYF. The CDR3 nucleotides are TGTGCCAGCTCACCTTGGGCGGACAAATCCTACGAGCAGTACTTC.

The V gene is TRBV15, the J gene TRBJ2-5, with unresolved D. Trimming removed 1 base at V and 0 bases at J, with 12 bases between. This CDR3 comprises 16 residues. The germline V gene encodes CDR1 LNHNV and CDR2 YYDKDF (reference sequence). CDR3 nucleotide sequence: TGTGCCACCAGCAGAGTCCCAGCAGCGTACCAAGAGACCCAGTACTTC. Its translation is CATSRVPAAYQETQYF.

This chain connects TRBV7-9 to TRBJ2-1, with D perhaps TRBD1 or TRBD2 (5 bases each). Looked up from germline, CDR1 is SEHNR and CDR2 is FQNEAQ (reference sequence). Trimming took off 5 bases at V and 2 bases at J, with 16 bases between the two ends. The CDR3 covers 16 residues. DNA of the CDR3: TGTGCCAGCAGCCGGACCCCCGGGGCCACCTACAATGAGCAGTTCTTC. Protein product: CASSRTPGATYNEQFF.

This clone appeared once. The rearrangement joins TRBV6-1 to TRBJ1-1, with a tentative D call TRBD1 (5 bases). This CDR3 has 14 residues. The germline CDR1 and CDR2 sequences are MNHNS and SASEGT. The V end was cut by 2 bases, the J end by 5 bases, with 12 bases between. The CDR3 DNA follows: TGTGCCAGCAGTGAACTTGGGGGGGAAACTGAAGCTTTCTTT. This encodes CASSELGGETEAFF.

The chain combines TRBV19 with TRBJ2-2; no definite D call. The CDR3 extends over 15 amino acids. Germline-derived CDR1 and CDR2 are LNHDA and SQIVND (reference sequence). V was cut by 4 bases and J by 2 bases, with 11 bases left in between. The CDR3 protein is CASSTPGRNTGELFF. The CDR3 DNA is TGTGCCAGTAGTACCCCCGGCCGCAACACCGGGGAGCTGTTTTTT.

The chain employs TRBV9 and TRBJ2-2; TRBD1 agrees at 9 bases. Germline CDR1 is SGDLS and CDR2 is YYNGEE. The V and J ends lost 7 bases and 4 bases, in that order; junction bases with no gene match: 2. CDR3 length: 13 residues. The CDR3 protein is CASGTGLTGELFF. The CDR3 bases are TGTGCCAGCGGGACAGGGCTCACCGGGGAGCTGTTTTTT.

V usage is TRBV7-2 and J usage is TRBJ2-2, with D perhaps matching TRBD1 or TRBD2 (6 bases each). CDR3 size: 16 residues. Germline V gene sequence: CDR1 SGHTA, CDR2 FQGNSA. V lost 6 bases and J 0 bases, leaving 14 bases between the germline ends. CDR3 residues: CASRLMGGPNTGELFF. CDR3 DNA sequence: TGTGCCAGCAGGTTAATGGGGGGCCCGAACACCGGGGAGCTGTTTTTT.

CDR3 DNA sequence: TGCAGCGTGGGGGACACCGGGGAGCTGTTTTTT. Its translation is CSVGDTGELFF. This sequence joins TRBV29-1 and TRBJ2-2; the D call may be TRBD1 or TRBD2 (5 bases each). V dropped 6 bases and J dropped 3 bases, with 5 bases sitting between them. Germline loops: CDR1 SQVTM, CDR2 ANQGSEA. CDR3 length: 11 amino acids.

The chain recombines TRBV9 with TRBJ1-2; perhaps TRBD1 as D (5 bases). This CDR3 has 15 amino acids. V was shortened by 3 bases and J by 3 bases, with 15 bases between the two germline ends. CDR1 is SGDLS and CDR2 is YYNGEE in the germline V gene. CDR3 in amino acids: CASSGRMRDDYGYTF. The CDR3 DNA follows: TGTGCCAGCAGCGGACGCATGCGGGACGACTATGGCTACACCTTC. The full variable domain, rest sourced from reference TRBV9 and TRBJ1-2, is DSGVTQTPKHLITATGQRVTLRCSPRSGDLSVYWYQQSLDQGLQFLIQYYNGEERAKGNILERFSAQQFPDLHSELNLSSLELGDSALYFCASSGRMRDDYGYTFGSGTRLTVV.